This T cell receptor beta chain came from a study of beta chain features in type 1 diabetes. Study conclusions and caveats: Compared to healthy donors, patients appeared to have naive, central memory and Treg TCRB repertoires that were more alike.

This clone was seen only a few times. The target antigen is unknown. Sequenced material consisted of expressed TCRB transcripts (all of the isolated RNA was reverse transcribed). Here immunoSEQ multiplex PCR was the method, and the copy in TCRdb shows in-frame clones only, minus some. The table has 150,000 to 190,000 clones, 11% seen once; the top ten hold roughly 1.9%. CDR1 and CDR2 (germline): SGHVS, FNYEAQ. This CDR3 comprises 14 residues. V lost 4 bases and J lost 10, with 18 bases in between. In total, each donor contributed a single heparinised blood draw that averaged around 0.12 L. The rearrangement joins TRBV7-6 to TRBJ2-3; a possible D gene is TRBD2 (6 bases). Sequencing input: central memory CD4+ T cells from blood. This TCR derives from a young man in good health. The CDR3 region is CASSSQGGTPSQYF. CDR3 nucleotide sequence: TGTGCCAGCAGCTCGCAGGGCGGGACCCCTTCGCAGTATTTT.